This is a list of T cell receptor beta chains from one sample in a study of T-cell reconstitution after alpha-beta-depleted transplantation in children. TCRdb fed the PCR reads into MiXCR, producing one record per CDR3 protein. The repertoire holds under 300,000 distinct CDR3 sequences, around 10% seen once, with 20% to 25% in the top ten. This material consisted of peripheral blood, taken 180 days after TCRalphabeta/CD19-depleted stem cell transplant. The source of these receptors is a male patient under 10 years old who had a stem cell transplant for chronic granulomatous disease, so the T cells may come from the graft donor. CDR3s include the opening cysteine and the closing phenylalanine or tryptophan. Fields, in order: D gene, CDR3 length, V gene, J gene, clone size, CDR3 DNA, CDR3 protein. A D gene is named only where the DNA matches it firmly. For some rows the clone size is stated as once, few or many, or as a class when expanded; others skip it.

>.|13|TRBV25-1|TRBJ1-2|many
TGTGCCAGCAGTTCTGGCAGAAACTATGGCTACACCTTC
CASSSGRNYGYTF
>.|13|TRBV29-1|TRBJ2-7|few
TGCAGCGTTAAAACCGGGAGCGCCTACGAGCAGTACTTC
CSVKTGSAYEQYF
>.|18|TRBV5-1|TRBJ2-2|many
TGCGCCAGCAGTTCATTGCCGAGGGGCGGTGGGAACACCGGGGAGCTGTTTTTT
CASSSLPRGGGNTGELFF
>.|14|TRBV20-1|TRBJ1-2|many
TGCAGTGCCACCGACAGCCCAATCCTCTATGGCTACACCTTC
CSATDSPILYGYTF
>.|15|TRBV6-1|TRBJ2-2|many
TGTGCCAGCACCTCTTGGACAGCGAACACCGGGGAGCTGTTTTTT
CASTSWTANTGELFF
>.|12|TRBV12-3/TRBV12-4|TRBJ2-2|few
TGTGTCCTTGGAAGGGGAACCGGGGAGCTGTTTTTT
CVLGRGTGELFF
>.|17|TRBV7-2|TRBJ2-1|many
TGTGCCAGCAGCTCCCGAGAAGTAGCGGAGTCCTACAATGAGCAGTTCTTC
CASSSREVAESYNEQFF
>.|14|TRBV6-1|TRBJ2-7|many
TGTGCCAGCAGTGTCCGGGACTCTGTCTACGAGCAGTACTTC
CASSVRDSVYEQYF
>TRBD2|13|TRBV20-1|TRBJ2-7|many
TGCAGTGCCAGAGAACTAGCGGGAGGGAGGCAGTACTTC
CSARELAGGRQYF
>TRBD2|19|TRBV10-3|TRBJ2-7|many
TGTGCCATCAGTGAAGGGGGCGATGGACTAGCGGGACCCTCCTACGAGCAGTACTTC
CAISEGGDGLAGPSYEQYF
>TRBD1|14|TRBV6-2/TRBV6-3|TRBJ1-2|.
TGTGCCAGCAGTTACTCCGGACAGGGGTATGGCTACACCTTC
CASSYSGQGYGYTF
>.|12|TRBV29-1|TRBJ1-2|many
TGCAGCGCCCCAGACGGAAACTATGGCTACACCTTC
CSAPDGNYGYTF
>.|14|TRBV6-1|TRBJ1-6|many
TGTGCCAGCAGTGACCGGGACCCCTATTCACCCCTCCACTTT
CASSDRDPYSPLHF
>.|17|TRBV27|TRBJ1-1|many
TGTGCCAGCAGTTTCCGGCGACAGACTAATATGAACACTGAAGCTTTCTTT
CASSFRRQTNMNTEAFF
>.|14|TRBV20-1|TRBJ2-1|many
TGCAGTGCCAGGGATCGGGGGAATTACAATGAGCAGTTCTTC
CSARDRGNYNEQFF
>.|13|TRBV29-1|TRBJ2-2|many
TGCAGCGTTGACAGTCTCGGCACCGGGGAGCTGTTTTTT
CSVDSLGTGELFF
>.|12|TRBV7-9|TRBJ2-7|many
TGTGCCAGCAGCTTAGCCTACTACGAGCAGTACTTC
CASSLAYYEQYF
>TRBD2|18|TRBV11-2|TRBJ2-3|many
TGTGCCAGCAGCGACCCCCATTTTAGCGGGGGGGCAGGGGATACGCAGTATTTT
CASSDPHFSGGAGDTQYF
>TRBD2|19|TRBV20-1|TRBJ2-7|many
TGCAGTGCTAAACCCCCTCATGGAGCGGGAGGGCGCTGGGTCTACGAGCAGTACTTC
CSAKPPHGAGGRWVYEQYF
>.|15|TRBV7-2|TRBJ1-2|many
TGTGCCAGCAGCTTAGGTCTCAGCGCCTTCTATGGCTACACCTTC
CASSLGLSAFYGYTF
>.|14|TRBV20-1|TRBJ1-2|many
TGCAGTGCCACACGAGGGTTGGGGAACTATGGCTACACCTTC
CSATRGLGNYGYTF
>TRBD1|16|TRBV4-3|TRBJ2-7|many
TGCGCCAGCAGCCAAGTCCCTGGGACAGGTCCCTACGAGCAGTACTTC
CASSQVPGTGPYEQYF
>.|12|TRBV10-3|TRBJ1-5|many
TGTGCCATCAGTGAGTCGACAGGGCCCCAGCATTTT
CAISESTGPQHF
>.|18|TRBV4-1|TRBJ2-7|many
TGCGCCAGCAGCCAAATACTCATAAAGGTAGTGAGCTCCTACGAGCAGTACTTC
CASSQILIKVVSSYEQYF
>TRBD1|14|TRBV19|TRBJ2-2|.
TGTGCCATTGGGGTTCTTAGGGGGCCCGGGGAGCTGTTTTTT
CAIGVLRGPGELFF
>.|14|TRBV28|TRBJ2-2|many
TGTGCCAGCAGAGGCGGGACGAACACCGGGGAGCTGTTTTTT
CASRGGTNTGELFF
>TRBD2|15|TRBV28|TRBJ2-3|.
TGTGCCAGCAGGCCGGGAGGAATTAGCACAGATACGCAGTATTTT
CASRPGGISTDTQYF
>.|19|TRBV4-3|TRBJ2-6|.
TGCGCCAGCAGCCAAGGATTTGGGACTTTTAGCTCTGGGGCCAACGTCCTGACTTTC
CASSQGFGTFSSGANVLTF
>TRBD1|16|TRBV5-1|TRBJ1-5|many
TGCGCCAGCAGCCTTTACGGGACAGGGGAGAATCAGCCCCAGCATTTT
CASSLYGTGENQPQHF
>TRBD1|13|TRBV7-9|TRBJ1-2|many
TGTGCCAGCAGCCCATGGGACAGCTATGGCTACACCTTC
CASSPWDSYGYTF
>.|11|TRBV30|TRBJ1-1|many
TGTGCCTGGGGAGGGGGCACTGAAGCTTTCTTT
CAWGGGTEAFF
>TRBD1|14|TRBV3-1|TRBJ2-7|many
TGTGCCAGCAGCCCGACAGGGAATTACTACGAGCAGTACTTC
CASSPTGNYYEQYF
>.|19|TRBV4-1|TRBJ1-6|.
TGCGCCAGCAGCCAAAAAATGGCCTCACCGGGACCTCAGGATTCACCCCTCCACTTT
CASSQKMASPGPQDSPLHF
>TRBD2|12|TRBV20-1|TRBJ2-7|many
TGCAGTGCCCGGGAGGGTTCCTACGAGCAGTACTTC
CSAREGSYEQYF
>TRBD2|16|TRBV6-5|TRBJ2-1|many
TGTGCCAGCAGTTACTCGAGCGGGAGTACCTACAATGAGCAGTTCTTC
CASSYSSGSTYNEQFF
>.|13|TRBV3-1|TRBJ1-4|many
TGTGCCAGCAGCCAAGCCCACTCCGGGAAACTGTTTTTT
CASSQAHSGKLFF
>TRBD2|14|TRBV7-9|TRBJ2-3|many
TGTGCCAGCAGTGGACTAGCGGGGACAGATACGCAGTATTTT
CASSGLAGTDTQYF